Presented here are 21 T cell receptor beta chains from one specimen sequenced in a study of tumor-infiltrating lymphocytes in localized non-small cell lung cancer. TCRdb's copy holds only in-frame clones and misses some; the assay was immunoSEQ multiplex PCR. The sample yields about 16,000 clones, about three quarters seen once. Sequenced material: lung tumor tissue. These receptor sequences come from a human donor with non-small cell lung cancer.

The V and J genes are TRBV10-2 and TRBJ1-6, with 8 bases lining up with TRBD1. The V segment lost 7 bases and the J segment 10 bases; nucleotides outside the gene matches: 9. CDR3 length: 14 residues. Looked up from germline, CDR1 is WSHSY and CDR2 is SAAADI. The CDR3 nucleotides are TGCGCCAGCAAGGACCTAGGACAGGGATCACCCCTCCACTTT. Its translation: CASKDLGQGSPLHF.

The chain couples TRBV18 to TRBJ1-4; tentatively, D is TRBD1 (5 bases). Trimming stripped 3 bases from V and 8 bases from J, with 16 bases between. This CDR3 contains 15 residues. Germline-derived CDR1 and CDR2 are KGHSH and LQKENI. As DNA, the CDR3 is TGTGCCAGCTCACCCCGGGACCGAGAGGGGGAAAAACTGTTTTTT. Its translation is CASSPRDREGEKLFF.

The V gene is TRBV4-1, the J gene TRBJ1-6; TRBD1 matches 9 bases. V was clipped by 0 bases and J by 10 bases; unmatched bases: 13. In germline, CDR1 is MGHRA, CDR2 YSYEKL. The CDR3 extends over 18 amino acids. CDR3 loop: CASSQDPPRTGAWSPLHF. In DNA, the CDR3 is TGCGCCAGCAGCCAAGATCCCCCCCGGACAGGGGCTTGGTCACCCCTCCACTTT.

V usage is TRBV6-4 and J usage is TRBJ1-1, with a weak D call TRBD1 (6 bases). The length of the CDR3 is 13 residues. V was pared by 6 bases and J by 3 bases, with 11 bases between. CDR1 and CDR2 from the germline V gene are MRHNA and SNTAGT. The DNA for the CDR3 is TGTGCCAGCAGGGAGGACAGCTACACTGAAGCTTTCTTT. It translates to CASREDSYTEAFF.

This clone was counted between two and nine times. The rearrangement links TRBV28 to TRBJ2-7, with 7 positions matching TRBD2. The ends lost 8 bases at V and 3 bases at J; junction bases unmatched: 10. From germline, CDR1 is MDHEN and CDR2 SYDVKM. The CDR3 runs to 14 residues. This CDR3 is CASVGAGTNYEQYF. The CDR3, as DNA: TGTGCCAGCGTGGGAGCGGGAACTAACTACGAGCAGTACTTC.

V usage is TRBV6-5 and J usage is TRBJ2-4, with TRBD1 matching 9 bases. The CDR3 loop spans 14 amino acids. Germline loops: CDR1 MNHEY, CDR2 SVGAGI. The trim removed 5 bases at V and 2 bases at J, leaving 1 base unmatched. The CDR3, as DNA: TGTGCCAGCAGTACAGGGGGCCCCAAAAACATTCAGTACTTC. Its translation: CASSTGGPKNIQYF.

This clone was counted between two and nine times. The CDR3 region is CASSMGWITEAFF. In DNA form, the CDR3 reads TGTGCCAGCTCAATGGGATGGATCACTGAAGCTTTCTTT. The V call is TRBV18, the J call TRBJ1-1, with D uncertain. Trimming pared 5 bases from V and 4 bases from J, leaving 11 bases between. The V gene's germline CDR1 is KGHSH and CDR2 LQKENI. The CDR3 runs 13 residues.

The CDR3 nucleotides read TGTGCCAGCAGCTTGACGGGACAGGGTTACGAGCAGTACTTC. Protein sequence: CASSLTGQGYEQYF. The genes are TRBV5-4 and TRBJ2-7; 9 positions agree with TRBD1. CDR1 is SGHNT and CDR2 is YYREEE in the germline V gene (reference sequence). The ends lost 1 base at V and 4 bases at J; junction bases unmatched: 3. The CDR3 contains 14 residues. Filled out from reference TRBV5-4 and TRBJ2-7, the complete variable domain reads ETGVTQSPTHLIKTRGQQVTLRCSSQSGHNTVSWYQQALGQGPQFIFQYYREEENGRGNFPPRFSGLQFPNYSSELNVNALELDDSALYLCASSLTGQGYEQYFGPGTRLTVT.

The chain has TRBV5-6 and TRBJ1-5; D gene unclear. Trimming removed 0 bases at V and 0 bases at J, with 7 bases between. The CDR3 has 15 amino acids. CDR1 is SGHDT, CDR2 YYEEEE, per germline. The CDR3 spells CASSLGRYSNQPQHF. The CDR3 coding sequence is TGTGCCAGCAGCTTGGGGCGTTATAGCAATCAGCCCCAGCATTTT.

The chain links TRBV6-5 to TRBJ1-2; TRBD1 is a possible D gene (5 bases). V gave up 8 bases and J gave up 9 bases, with 13 bases separating them. CDR1 is MNHEY, CDR2 SVGAGI, per germline. This CDR3 is built from 11 residues. CDR3 sequence (DNA): TGTGCCAGCGGGGACGGGGGGAGCTACACCTTC. Protein product: CASGDGGSYTF.

This clone was recorded a few times. V and J are TRBV29-1 and TRBJ1-2, with a weak D call TRBD1 (6 bases). V gave up 7 bases and J gave up 4 bases, with 16 bases separating them. The length of the CDR3 is 13 residues. The V gene's germline CDR1 is SQVTM and CDR2 ANQGSEA. CDR3 region: CSGGDINGYGYTF. As DNA, the CDR3 is TGCAGCGGGGGGGACATTAATGGCTATGGCTACACCTTC.

The genes are TRBV19 and TRBJ2-2; 8 nucleotides agree with TRBD2. Germline lookup yields CDR1 LNHDA and CDR2 SQIVND (reference sequence). This CDR3 has 16 residues. Germline trimming cut 9 bases from V and 0 bases from J; bases unmatched to any gene: 9. The CDR3 region is CASAKAGVTNTGELFF. In DNA form, the CDR3 reads TGTGCCAGCGCCAAAGCGGGAGTCACGAACACCGGGGAGCTGTTTTTT.

V and J are TRBV19 and TRBJ1-2; 12 positions agree with TRBD1. V shed 6 bases and J 1 base; nucleotides not matched to a gene: 18. The germline V gene has CDR1 LNHDA and CDR2 SQIVND (reference sequence). This CDR3 is built from 20 residues. This CDR3 is CASSKRLLPGQGAFNYGYTF. The CDR3, as DNA: TGTGCCAGTAGCAAACGTTTACTCCCGGGACAGGGGGCATTTAACTATGGCTACACCTTC.

This clone has a handful of counts. The chain carries TRBV19 and TRBJ2-1; possible D gene TRBD1, 5 bases. From germline, CDR1 is LNHDA and CDR2 SQIVND (reference sequence). The CDR3 contains 13 residues. V lost 5 bases and J lost 8, with 13 bases in between. The DNA for the CDR3 is TGTGCCAGTAGTGTGCAGGGTGGGCATGAGCAGTTCTTC. Translation gives CASSVQGGHEQFF.

The V gene is TRBV4-3, the J gene TRBJ2-5; D gene uncertain. CDR1 LGHNA and CDR2 YSLEER come from the germline V gene. Trimming took 0 bases from V and 2 from J, leaving 7 bases between them. This CDR3 contains 14 residues. The CDR3, as DNA: TGCGCCAGCAGCCAAGACCGGTTTCAAGAGACCCAGTACTTC. Translating it yields CASSQDRFQETQYF.

The chain is built from TRBV27 and TRBJ1-2, with D maybe TRBD1 (6 bases). The CDR3 is 16 amino acids. The V and J ends lost 5 bases and 0 bases respectively, with 16 bases between them. Germline assignment: CDR1 MNHEY and CDR2 SMNVEV (reference sequence). CDR3 sequence: CASSGLTGLSNYGYTF. The DNA of the CDR3 is TGTGCCAGCAGTGGGTTGACAGGACTATCTAACTATGGCTACACCTTC.

The chain has TRBV19 and TRBJ2-5; unclear D gene. The CDR3 covers 13 residues. With 6 bases removed from V and 5 bases from J, the gap between germline ends came to 13 bases. Germline loops: CDR1 LNHDA, CDR2 SQIVND (reference sequence). The CDR3 reads CASRRSPRETQYF. CDR3 DNA sequence: TGTGCCAGTAGGAGGAGCCCCCGGGAGACCCAGTACTTC.

This chain links TRBV29-1 with TRBJ2-5; the D call may be TRBD1 or TRBD2 (5 bases each). This CDR3 has 15 amino acids. Germline V gives CDR1 SQVTM, CDR2 ANQGSEA. V was shortened by 5 bases and J by 5 bases, with 21 bases between the two germline ends. The CDR3 region has the DNA TGCAGCGTTCGGGAACCCCTTGGGGCCGGGGAGACCCAGTACTTC. This encodes CSVREPLGAGETQYF.

The rearrangement links TRBV30 to TRBJ1-5; D ambiguous. The V end lost 5 bases, the J end lost 3 bases, and 17 bases lay between the germline ends. The CDR3 loop spans 15 amino acids. Germline V gives CDR1 GTSNPN, CDR2 SVGIG (reference sequence). Here the CDR3 reads CAWAVSVAPNQPQHF. The CDR3 DNA reads TGTGCCTGGGCCGTCTCAGTCGCCCCCAATCAGCCCCAGCATTTT.

The count of this clone is one. The CDR3 reads CATSREGRSGYGYTF. In nucleotides, the CDR3 is TGTGCCACCAGCAGAGAGGGACGGTCGGGCTATGGCTACACCTTC. This chain joins TRBV15 and TRBJ1-2; tentative D call: TRBD1 (5 bases). The germline CDR1 and CDR2 sequences are LNHNV and YYDKDF (reference sequence). The CDR3 has 15 residues. The V end was cut by 0 bases, the J end by 4 bases, with 12 bases between.

J is TRBJ2-3 and V is TRBV6-6; possibly TRBD2 for D (5 bases). Germline V gene lookup returns CDR1 MNHNY and CDR2 SVGAGI (reference sequence). Trimming took off 6 bases at V and 6 bases at J, with 13 bases between the two ends. The CDR3 consists of 13 residues. CDR3 nucleotide sequence: TGTGCCAGCAGGGCTAGCTTTGCGGATACGCAGTATTTT. It yields the protein CASRASFADTQYF.